This T cell receptor (beta chain) derives from a study of T cells in Graves' hyperthyroidism and ophthalmopathy. Amplification targeted TCR beta CDR3 regions from RNA transcripts. The HTBI primer set was used in a first-round RT-PCR of the TCR CDR3. MiXCR, run by TCRdb on the multiplex PCR reads, gives a single entry per CDR3 protein. The sample holds fewer than 450,000 distinct CDR3 sequences, about a sixth seen once. After removal of 2 bases from V and 4 bases from J, the junction contained 6 bases not matched to a gene. The CDR3 extends over 15 amino acids. Germline V gene lookup returns CDR1 MDHEN and CDR2 SYDVKM. Isolation of PBMCs was performed on about 10 ml fresh peripheral blood.

The sequencing sample was made of blood. This chain uses TRBV28 with TRBJ2-7, with 9 bases matching TRBD1. The receptor was isolated from a woman aged 25 to 39 with Graves' hyperthyroidism that later progressed to Graves' ophthalmopathy. For the CDR3, the DNA is TGTGCCAGCAGTTTAGATGGGACAGGGAGTTACGAGCAGTACTTC. Translation gives CASSLDGTGSYEQYF.